One and the same sample provided the 24 T cell receptor beta chains below, sequenced in a study of blood T cells in healthy people across ages. Using a J-beta primer mix together with a sample-barcoded 5' primer, a second PCR was run for 7 to 11 cycles. TCRdb re-derived calls from the 5' RACE reads in MiXCR, one entry per CDR3 protein. The repertoire holds about 730,000 distinct CDR3 sequences, around 46% seen once, with less than 25% in the top ten. Sequenced material: blood. These TCRs come from a woman aged 55 to 70 in good health.

This clonotype turned up a few times. The genes are TRBV5-1 and TRBJ2-3; no clear D gene. CDR3 length: 14 residues. Germline V gives CDR1 SGHRS, CDR2 YFSETQ. V lost 0 bases and J 6 bases, leaving 11 bases between the germline ends. The CDR3 DNA follows: TGCGCCAGCAGCTTGGCTGGGCCAGTGGATACGCAGTATTTT. Amino acids: CASSLAGPVDTQYF.

This sequence joins TRBV20-1 and TRBJ2-7; TRBD1 matches at 7 bases. The V gene end was trimmed by 0 bases and the J gene end by 0 bases; junction bases not matched to a gene: 8. This CDR3 has 16 amino acids. CDR1 DFQATT and CDR2 SNEGSKA come from the germline V gene (reference sequence). In DNA form, the CDR3 reads TGCAGTGCTAGAGATCTGACAGGGCCGAGCTCCTACGAGCAGTACTTC. As protein: CSARDLTGPSSYEQYF.

The genes are TRBV2 and TRBJ1-1, with TRBD1 identical over 9 bases. Germline loops: CDR1 SNHLY, CDR2 FYNNEI. The CDR3 has 16 amino acids. J was trimmed by 1 base and V by 6 bases; bases with no gene match: 9. CDR3 protein: CASRGDREDPNTEAFF. CDR3 DNA sequence: TGTGCCAGCAGGGGGGACAGGGAAGACCCGAACACTGAAGCTTTCTTT.

This clonotype was counted only a few times. This chain connects TRBV6-5 to TRBJ2-4, with a tentative D call TRBD1 (7 bases). CDR1 is MNHEY, CDR2 SVGAGI, per germline. Trimming took off 6 bases at V and 8 bases at J, with 11 bases between the two ends. The CDR3 extends over 12 amino acids. CDR3 DNA: TGTGCCAGCAGCGACAGGGACTACATTCAGTACTTC. Translating gives CASSDRDYIQYF.

This chain connects TRBV28 to TRBJ2-3; a possible D gene is TRBD1 (6 bases). The CDR3 runs 16 residues. V gave up 5 bases and J gave up 2 bases, with 17 bases separating them. Germline V gene lookup returns CDR1 MDHEN and CDR2 SYDVKM. CDR3: CASSTPGTPSTDTQYF. CDR3 sequence (DNA): TGTGCCAGCAGTACACCGGGGACACCCTCCACAGATACGCAGTATTTT. Drawing the rest from reference TRBV28 and TRBJ2-3, the complete variable domain is DVKVTQSSRYLVKRTGEKVFLECVQDMDHENMFWYRQDPGLGLRLIYFSYDVKMKEKGDIPEGYSVSREKKERFSLILESASTNQTSMYLCASSTPGTPSTDTQYFGPGTRLTVL.

This chain uses TRBV29-1 with TRBJ2-5; D is perhaps TRBD1 (6 bases). Germline CDR1 reads SQVTM; CDR2 reads ANQGSEA. This CDR3 has 11 residues. Trimming pared 4 bases from V and 6 bases from J, leaving 9 bases between. The CDR3 DNA follows: TGCAGCGTTGCACAGGGCAAGACCCAGTACTTC. Amino acids: CSVAQGKTQYF.

This clonotype was seen a few times. This chain joins TRBV2 and TRBJ2-7; 9 bases align to TRBD1. The V gene's germline CDR1 is SNHLY and CDR2 FYNNEI. The CDR3 runs 14 residues. Unmatched junction bases numbered 8, after V lost 5 bases and J lost 6 bases. DNA of the CDR3: TGTGCCAGCAGTCAAGGACAGGGGCCGCTCGAGCAGTACTTC. It yields the protein CASSQGQGPLEQYF.

This clonotype was observed a few times. V gene TRBV2 combines with J gene TRBJ2-3; D is possibly TRBD2 (6 bases). V lost 6 bases and J 0 bases, leaving 13 bases between the germline ends. The CDR3 is 15 residues long. Germline CDR1 and CDR2: SNHLY and FYNNEI. CDR3 in amino acids: CASRARDWSTDTQYF. CDR3 DNA sequence: TGTGCCAGCAGGGCCCGGGACTGGAGCACAGATACGCAGTATTTT.

This clonotype was counted a few times. The CDR3 sequence is CASASLRTSTNEKLFF. In DNA form, the CDR3 reads TGTGCCAGCGCTAGTCTGAGGACTTCAACTAATGAAAAACTGTTTTTT. The chain combines TRBV7-9 with TRBJ1-4, with D unclear. Trimming shortened V by 8 bases and J by 0 bases, and 16 bases separated the two germline ends. CDR3 size: 16 residues. Germline CDR1 reads SEHNR; CDR2 reads FQNEAQ (reference sequence).

The CDR3 region is CASSKYPHRGVGGYTF. The CDR3 DNA follows: TGTGCCAGCAGCAAATACCCCCACAGGGGAGTGGGGGGCTACACCTTC. The V and J genes are TRBV21-1 and TRBJ1-2; TRBD1 is taken as the D call from the table, unchecked against the DNA. TRBV21-1 is assigned pseudogene status. The CDR3 contains 16 residues.

This clonotype has a handful of counts. The rearrangement joins TRBV12-5 to TRBJ1-1; D gene ambiguous. The CDR3 is made up of 15 amino acids. With 5 bases removed from V and 1 base from J, the gap between germline ends came to 14 bases. The germline CDR1 and CDR2 sequences are LGHNT and FRNRAP. CDR3 nucleotide sequence: TGTGCTAGTGGTCTGAGGGCGACACGGAACACTGAAGCTTTCTTT. It is translated as CASGLRATRNTEAFF.

The chain couples TRBV3-1 to TRBJ2-4; D possibly matches TRBD1 or TRBD2 (5 bases each). The last part of the DNA fits TRBJ2-5 better; the J call may be wrong. Germline-derived CDR1 and CDR2 are LGHDT and YNNKEL (reference sequence). This CDR3 contains 15 residues. DNA of the CDR3: TGTGCCAGCAGCCAAGATGACGGGGCTGGGGAGACCCAGTACTTC. As protein: CASSQDDGAGETQYF.

This clonotype was seen a few times. The rearrangement uses TRBV12-3 or TRBV12-4 and TRBJ2-7; tentatively, D is TRBD1 or TRBD2 (5 bases each). The V end was cut by 3 bases, the J end by 0 bases, with 9 bases between. The CDR3 spans 14 residues. This CDR3 is CASSFRGSSYEQYF. In DNA form, the CDR3 reads TGTGCCAGCAGTTTCCGGGGCAGCTCCTACGAGCAGTACTTC.

This clonotype was detected a few times. The rearrangement joins TRBV29-1 to TRBJ2-7; TRBD1 agrees at 11 bases. The V segment lost 7 bases and the J segment 2 bases; nucleotides outside the gene matches: 16. Germline V CDR1 and CDR2: SQVTM, ANQGSEA. The CDR3 spans 17 residues. CDR3 sequence reads: CSAEDRGREGLPYEQYF. The CDR3 DNA sequence: TGCAGCGCAGAGGACAGGGGGCGGGAGGGCCTTCCCTACGAGCAGTACTTC.

This clonotype showed up just a few times. The genes are TRBV5-1 and TRBJ2-5; 9 bases fit TRBD1. The CDR3 runs to 15 residues. V lost 5 bases, J lost 5 bases, and 10 bases stayed unmatched. From germline, CDR1 is SGHRS and CDR2 YFSETQ. CDR3 region: CASSEGTGRVETQYF. The CDR3 DNA is TGCGCCAGCAGTGAAGGGACAGGGAGAGTCGAGACCCAGTACTTC.

This chain connects TRBV6-1 to TRBJ2-7; D possibly corresponds to TRBD2 (6 bases). The germline V and J ends were trimmed by 8 bases and 2 bases, with 16 bases remaining between them. The CDR3 is made up of 14 amino acids. Per the germline V gene, CDR1 is MNHNS and CDR2 is SASEGT. CDR3 nucleotides: TGTGCCAGCGTTGCCACAGGACTAACCTACGAGCAGTACTTC. Translating it yields CASVATGLTYEQYF.

This clonotype has at least ten counts. The rearrangement joins TRBV14 to TRBJ2-5, with 15 positions matching TRBD2. CDR3 length equals 17 residues. Trimming cost V 4 bases and J 4 bases; bases outside gene matches: 7. In germline, CDR1 is SGHDN, CDR2 FVKESK. The CDR3 loop reads CASSPPGLAGGGETQYF. DNA for the CDR3: TGTGCCAGCAGCCCTCCCGGACTAGCGGGAGGGGGAGAGACCCAGTACTTC.

This clonotype turned up a few times. Here the CDR3 DNA reads TGTGCCAGCCAGGGGGCCTACAATGAGCAGTTCTTC. This encodes CASQGAYNEQFF. This rearrangement joins TRBV2 to TRBJ2-1; 7 bases align to TRBD1. V was pared by 8 bases and J by 2 bases, with 0 bases of the junction left unmatched. The length of the CDR3 is 12 residues. Germline lookup yields CDR1 SNHLY and CDR2 FYNNEI.

As regards this clonotype: A much larger clone lies a single base off, so this may be a read error. The chain employs TRBV7-9 and TRBJ2-1; tentatively, D is TRBD2 (5 bases). The CDR3 totals 15 residues. V was clipped by 4 bases and J by 9 bases, with 19 bases between them. Germline V gene data show CDR1 as SEHNR and CDR2 as FQNEAQ (reference sequence). CDR3 DNA sequence: TGTGCCAGCAGCTCCTTTGGGAGATCGAACAGTGAGCAGTTCTTC. Translated, it gives CASSSFGRSNSEQFF.

This clonotype was detected only once. The V call is TRBV3-1, the J call TRBJ2-7, with TRBD1 matching over 9 bases. V dropped 0 bases and J dropped 2; count of bases not matched to a gene: 5. Germline V gene sequence: CDR1 LGHDT, CDR2 YNNKEL (reference sequence). This CDR3 region has 16 residues. CDR3 nucleotides: TGTGCCAGCAGCCAAGAGGGACAGGGACTTCCCTACGAGCAGTACTTC. Its protein product is CASSQEGQGLPYEQYF.

This clonotype was seen a handful of times. The rearrangement uses TRBV6-5 and TRBJ2-1; tentatively, D is TRBD2 (6 bases). V was trimmed by 5 bases and J by 1 base, leaving 9 bases between them. The CDR3 consists of 14 residues. Germline values: CDR1 MNHEY, CDR2 SVGAGI. CDR3: CASSRDLSYNEQFF. CDR3 DNA sequence: TGTGCCAGCAGTCGGGACTTGTCCTACAATGAGCAGTTCTTC.

The sample holds a few counts of this clonotype. The J gene is TRBJ2-1, the V gene TRBV29-1; the D gene is possibly TRBD1 (6 bases). The CDR3 runs 12 residues. The germline V gene encodes CDR1 SQVTM and CDR2 ANQGSEA. V was trimmed by 7 bases and J by 9 bases, leaving 16 bases between them. DNA for the CDR3: TGCAGCGCGCGAGGGGGAAGGGCTGAGCAGTTCTTC. Its translation is CSARGGRAEQFF.

V is TRBV29-1 and J is TRBJ1-5; TRBD1 is a possible D gene (5 bases). The ends were cut back, 6 bases at V and 0 bases at J, with 15 bases in the middle. The CDR3 runs 15 residues. Germline-derived CDR1 and CDR2 are SQVTM and ANQGSEA. In DNA, the CDR3 is TGCAGCGTCCTGGGGGTGGGGAGTAGCAATCAGCCCCAGCATTTT. This gives the protein CSVLGVGSSNQPQHF.

Many counts were recorded for this clonotype. The rearrangement joins TRBV11-2 to TRBJ2-7; 8 bases align to TRBD1. The CDR3 runs 14 residues. V lost 5 bases to trimming and J lost 5 bases; unmatched junction nucleotides: 8. CDR1 SGHAT and CDR2 FQNNGV come from the germline V gene. The CDR3 is CASSPVTGANEQYF. CDR3 DNA sequence: TGTGCCAGCAGCCCGGTGACAGGGGCCAACGAGCAGTACTTC.